This is a list of T cell receptor beta chains from one sample in a study of T cell changes during pregnancy in multiple sclerosis. This table comes from immunoSEQ multiplex PCR, and its TCRdb copy is limited to in-frame clones, with some not included. The sample lists 100,000 or so clones, around nine tenths occurring once. The material sequenced was peripheral blood, taken in the second trimester of pregnancy. The receptors come from a female donor with multiple sclerosis, enrolled in a pregnancy study. The CDR3 runs from the conserved cysteine through the conserved F or W. A D gene is named only where the DNA matches it firmly. Size is stated for part of the rows, as once, few or many counts, or as a class when the clone is expanded.

d_gene | j_gene | abundance | v_gene | CDR3nt | CDR3aa
TRBD2 | TRBJ2-1 | - | TRBV20-1 | TGCAGTGCGGGGGGGAATAAGCAGTTCTTC | CSAGGNKQFF
TRBD2 | TRBJ2-1 | - | TRBV10-1 | TGCGCCAGCAGTGACCTTCTTGGCGGGAGTCACTATGAGCAGTTCTTC | CASSDLLGGSHYEQFF
TRBD2 | TRBJ2-7 | - | TRBV6-1 | TGTGCCAGCACCCTGCGGGGGAGCTCCTACAAGCAGTACTTC | CASTLRGSSYKQYF
- | TRBJ1-6 | few | TRBV2 | TGTGCCAGCAGTGAAGGACGGACTACTAATTCACCCCTCCACTTT | CASSEGRTTNSPLHF
- | TRBJ1-5 | - | TRBV5-1 | TGCGCCAGCAGACAGGATCCCATTAGCAATCAGCCCCAGCATTTT | CASRQDPISNQPQHF
TRBD1 | TRBJ2-1 | - | TRBV5-4 | TGTGCCAGCAGCTTCGACAGGGGAGCTTTTATCAGTGAGCAGTTCTTC | CASSFDRGAFISEQFF
- | TRBJ2-1 | - | TRBV6-4 | TGTGCCTCCCAGCATGAGGCAGCCGAGGGCTATGAGCAGTTCTTC | CASQHEAAEGYEQFF
TRBD1 | TRBJ2-3 | - | TRBV5-1 | TGCGCCAGCAGCTTGGCCGGGACAGGGGGGACAGATACGCAGTATTTT | CASSLAGTGGTDTQYF
- | TRBJ1-1 | once | TRBV19 | TGTGCCAGTAGCCACGGTGCAGGGGTGGAGAACACTGAAGCTTTCTTT | CASSHGAGVENTEAFF
- | TRBJ1-1 | - | TRBV2 | TGTGCCAGCAGTAACACAGAGATGAACACTGAAGCTTTCTTT | CASSNTEMNTEAFF
- | TRBJ2-3 | - | TRBV20-1 | TGCAGTGCCGGCACAGATACGCAGTATTTT | CSAGTDTQYF
- | TRBJ2-7 | - | TRBV7-9 | TGTGCCAGCAGCCCACCCGGGGGGCAGAATGACGAGCAGTACTTC | CASSPPGGQNDEQYF
TRBD1 | TRBJ1-5 | - | TRBV10-3 | TGTGCCATCAGTGATCGGCAGGGGGCTAATCAGCCCCAGCATTTT | CAISDRQGANQPQHF
- | TRBJ2-5 | - | TRBV28 | TGTGCCAGCAGCCTGAATGGGGGCGCACAAGAGACCCAGTACTTC | CASSLNGGAQETQYF
- | TRBJ2-1 | - | TRBV14 | TGTGCCAGCAGCGATACAGGGTTCAACTACAATGAGCAGTTCTTC | CASSDTGFNYNEQFF
TRBD2 | TRBJ2-1 | - | TRBV30 | TGTGCCTGGAGTGAGGGAGGGCAGGGGCAGTTCTTC | CAWSEGGQGQFF
TRBD2 | TRBJ2-1 | - | TRBV30 | TGTGCCTGGAGTCCGGGACTAGCGGGAGGTGAGCAGTTCTTC | CAWSPGLAGGEQFF
- | TRBJ1-2 | - | TRBV7-9 | TGTGCCAGCAGTCCGATGCGGGGGCAACAGAGCTACACCTTC | CASSPMRGQQSYTF
- | TRBJ2-7 | - | TRBV29-1 | TGCAGCGTTGTGGATCCGGCGGTCTACGAGCAGTACTTC | CSVVDPAVYEQYF
TRBD2 | TRBJ2-2 | - | TRBV5-4 | TGTGCCAGCAGCTTGGGAGGGCGACTAGCGGGACACACCGGGGAGCTGTTTTTT | CASSLGGRLAGHTGELFF
TRBD1 | TRBJ1-1 | - | TRBV10-3 | TGTGCCATCAGTGAGTCGAGGGGGACAGGGGGGCAGGGGGCTGAAGCTTTCTTT | CAISESRGTGGQGAEAFF
- | TRBJ1-5 | - | TRBV15 | TGTGCCACTACTTGGGGGGTGGATGGTCAGCCCCAGCATTTT | CATTWGVDGQPQHF
TRBD2 | TRBJ2-1 | - | TRBV7-6 | TGTGCCAGCAGCTCCTTAGCGGGAGGTGAGCAGTTCTTC | CASSSLAGGEQFF
- | TRBJ1-1 | - | TRBV15 | TGTGCCACCAGCAGAGATAACAGGGATACTGAAGCTTTCTTT | CATSRDNRDTEAFF
- | TRBJ2-2 | few | TRBV9 | TGTGCCAGCCAACAGGGAAACACCGGGGAGCTGTTTTTT | CASQQGNTGELFF
TRBD2 | TRBJ2-7 | - | TRBV4-2 | TGTGCCAGCAGCCATCACCCGGGACTAGCGGGACAATTTTACGAGCAGTACTTC | CASSHHPGLAGQFYEQYF
TRBD1 | TRBJ1-1 | - | TRBV27 | TGTGCCAGCAGTTTATCGCGGGACAGGGGGCCCCTATCCGCCACTGAAGCTTTCTTT | CASSLSRDRGPLSATEAFF
TRBD2 | TRBJ2-3 | - | TRBV5-1 | TGCGCCAGCAGCCCGGGACTAGCGGGAGTTTTGGATACGCAGTATTTT | CASSPGLAGVLDTQYF
- | TRBJ2-3 | - | TRBV21-1 | TGTGCCAGAAGTATTATTGGTCCCAGGGGGACAGATACGCAGTATTTT | CARSIIGPRGTDTQYF
- | TRBJ1-1 | - | TRBV9 | TGTGCCAGCAGCGCGGAGGGCACCCCGAACACTGAAGCTTTCTTT | CASSAEGTPNTEAFF
TRBD2 | TRBJ2-1 | - | TRBV5-1 | TGCGCCAGCAGTTCGACTAGCGGGAGAGGTGAGCAGTTCTTC | CASSSTSGRGEQFF
- | TRBJ2-1 | - | TRBV15 | TGTGCCACCAGCAGGGGAGTAGCGGATATATCCTACAATGAGCAGTTCTTC | CATSRGVADISYNEQFF
TRBD1 | TRBJ1-5 | - | TRBV7-8 | TGTGCCAGCAGCTTAGGGGGGACAGGGGACCAGCCCCAGCATTTT | CASSLGGTGDQPQHF
TRBD1 | TRBJ2-7 | - | TRBV6-5 | TGTGCCAGCAGTTACCAGGACAGGTACGAGCAGTACTTC | CASSYQDRYEQYF
TRBD2 | TRBJ2-3 | - | TRBV18 | TGTGCCAGCTCACAGGGAGCGGGAGGGCCGAATACGCAGTATTTT | CASSQGAGGPNTQYF
- | TRBJ1-1 | few | TRBV11-1 | TGTGCCAGCAGCCTAGACCCGGGAACCACTGAAGCTTTCTTT | CASSLDPGTTEAFF
- | TRBJ1-1 | - | TRBV18 | TGTGCCAGCTCAGGCACTGGGAGCAACACTGAAGCTTTCTTT | CASSGTGSNTEAFF
- | TRBJ2-6 | - | TRBV5-1 | TGCGCCAGCAGCTTGGCCCCTTCTGGGGCCAACGTCCTGACTTTC | CASSLAPSGANVLTF
- | TRBJ1-2 | - | TRBV19 | TGTGCCAGTAGTGCCAGCTGGGACAGCTACACCTTC | CASSASWDSYTF
TRBD1 | TRBJ1-1 | once | TRBV2 | TGTGCCAGCAGCCCACAGGGGGTCTCTGAAGCTTTCTTT | CASSPQGVSEAFF
TRBD2 | TRBJ2-1 | - | TRBV28 | TGTGCCAGCAGTAGCGGGAGAAGGTATGAGCAGTTCTTC | CASSSGRRYEQFF
- | TRBJ2-5 | - | TRBV7-8 | TGTGCCAGCAGTTTCTCAGGGGTCGAGACCCAGTACTTC | CASSFSGVETQYF
TRBD2 | TRBJ2-2 | - | TRBV5-1 | TGCGCCAGCAGCCTCACACCGGGACTAGCGGGGGACGCGAACACCGGGGAGCTGTTTTTT | CASSLTPGLAGDANTGELFF
TRBD1 | TRBJ1-1 | - | TRBV27 | TGTGCCAGCAGACCAGGGGGCGCGTACACTGAAGCTTTCTTT | CASRPGGAYTEAFF
- | TRBJ1-1 | - | TRBV7-9 | TGTGCCAGCAGCTTATACCTAGGGGAAGTGAACACTGAAGCTTTCTTT | CASSLYLGEVNTEAFF
TRBD2 | TRBJ2-1 | - | TRBV5-1 | TGCGCCAGCAGCTGGCCACCCGGGACTAGCTCCTACAATGAGCAGTTCTTC | CASSWPPGTSSYNEQFF
TRBD2 | TRBJ2-3 | - | TRBV7-3 | TGTGCCAGCAGTCAGCTCCCAGTAGCGGGGCGGATGCCGAGCACAGATACGCAGTATTTT | CASSQLPVAGRMPSTDTQYF
- | TRBJ1-1 | - | TRBV5-6 | TGTGCCAGCAGCTTGGGGGGAGGGTTTCTGAGTGAAGCTTTCTTT | CASSLGGGFLSEAFF